This TCR beta chain was obtained from a study of shared clonotypes between healthy human individuals. General observations from the study: All-four-donor shared clonotypes had higher generation probabilities than non-shared clonotypes did. It was observed that about 5% of naive CD4 clonotypes were shared across several donors.

Concerning this clone itself: Its antigen is still unknown.

Here immunoSEQ multiplex PCR was the method, and the copy in TCRdb shows in-frame clones only, minus some. Among 2,500,000 or so clones listed, about 92% were seen once. The ends were cut back, 2 bases at V and 4 bases at J, with 11 bases in the middle. CDR3 length: 14 amino acids. The germline CDR1 and CDR2 sequences are KGHSH and LQKENI. This chain uses TRBV18 with TRBJ1-2; possible D gene TRBD1, 5 bases. This clonotype was obtained from a man aged 18-30 years in good health. Specimen: naive CD4+ T cells sorted from blood. The subset was: CD45RA+ positively selected. CDR3: CASSPSSGGYGYTF. CDR3 bases: TGTGCCAGCTCACCATCGTCGGGGGGCTATGGCTACACCTTC.